This T cell receptor beta chain was captured in a study of T cell repertoires in cytomegalovirus infection. TCRdb reprocessed the reads with MiXCR, giving one entry per CDR3 protein. The sample shows fewer than 1,000,000 distinct CDR3 sequences, 31% of them seen only once. This clonotype turned up a few times. Its antigen is not known. Material: cultured CD8+ T cells from PBMCs, obtained from culture after CMV antigen stimulation. This clonotype was obtained from a human donor in good health (CMV status not recorded). Some clones in this sample may be carry-over from other donors' samples.

The CDR3 reads CASSQDLKIHQPQHF. As DNA, the CDR3 is TGTGCCAGCAGCCAGGACCTTAAGATTCATCAGCCCCAGCATTTT. V is TRBV4-2 and J is TRBJ1-5; D is uncertain. The V gene lost 3 bases and the J gene lost 5 bases, with 14 bases spanning the gap. Germline lookup yields CDR1 LGHNA and CDR2 YNFKEQ. The CDR3 totals 15 residues.